Included here is one TCR beta chain sequence, with context. The antigen remains undetermined. The entry originates in a study of PD-1 blockade in classical Hodgkin lymphoma. Time point reported: newly diagnosed, previously untreated cHL patient sample. PBMCs, once thawed, yielded CD8+ T cells isolated by magnetic negative selection. The table came from immunoSEQ multiplex PCR; TCRdb's copy has only in-frame clones and leaves some out. The sample lists 19,000 or so clones; approximately 87% were seen once. The CDR3 sequence is 14 residues long. In germline, CDR1 is MGHRA, CDR2 YSYEKL. The V gene lost 0 bases and the J gene lost 2 bases, with 8 bases spanning the gap. Study conclusions and caveats: Whatever underlies the repertoire differences (possibly disease activity or prior therapy) remains undefined. TCR diversity at baseline was reported to be reduced in newly diagnosed patients relative to healthy donors.

This clonotype was sampled from a human donor with classical Hodgkin lymphoma. Sequencing was performed on CD8+ T cells from blood. This chain uses TRBV4-1 with TRBJ2-7; D remains ambiguous. CDR3 nucleotide sequence: TGCGCCAGCAGCCAAGATTCTGGCGCCTACGAGCAGTACTTC. This encodes CASSQDSGAYEQYF.